This T cell receptor (beta chain) was captured in a study of blood T cells in healthy people across ages (dated by TCRdb to the mid-2010s). At the level of the whole study: Template switching captured roughly one uniquely barcoded TCR beta cDNA molecule per two T cells in model experiments. The study analyzed two additional independent replicas of 1 million unique cDNA reads from the same blood draw for two donors, one aged 18 to 29 and one aged 80 or older. Four age groups were formed from the donors: young (average approximately 17 years), middle-aged (approximately 41), aged (about 62) and long-lived (around 80). To track age-related changes in TCR beta repertoire diversity, the study relied on deep sequencing normalized with unique cDNA molecular identifiers. To avoid experimental bias, donors of different ages were randomly spread across the sequencing lanes.

CDR1 and CDR2, looked up from the germline V gene (reference sequence), are MNHEY and SMNVEV. The CDR3 has 16 amino acids, counting the end cysteine and phenylalanine. The read is trimmed to its CDR3 DNA, 48 bases read in frame from base 1. V lost 3 bases and J lost 0 bases; the stretch between them is 12 bases long. Overall results and qualifications from the work: Conclusive comparison of naive and antigen-experienced compartments was prevented by the profiling of bulk unsorted PBMCs. Observed TCR beta diversity correlated strongly with the percentage of naive T cells measured by flow cytometry. Compared with the aged group, more naive CD4+ T cells, fewer expanded clones and increased TCR diversity were shown by the long-lived group, suggesting age selection. Estimates of total diversity from one million sequenced T cells were regarded as lower bounds and underestimates. Because donor CMV infection status was unknown, age-related changes in expanded clonotypes were potentially confounded. As age increased, observed TCR beta diversity per million T cells dropped in a roughly linear way, and a significant reduction was already evident by age 40.

This clonotype has a handful of counts. No cognate antigen has been identified for it. Per-base qualities were not stored, and no clone one base away is much larger. The donors were roughly 39 Caucasian individuals from Russia, aged roughly 6 to 100 years, who were systemically healthy. Each donor gave about 9.7 milliliters of peripheral blood, drawn into EDTA-treated Vacutainer tubes. PBMCs were isolated by Ficoll-Paque density-gradient centrifugation, with at least 7 million obtained per sample. Total RNA was extracted from PBMCs with Trizol reagent, with at least 5.5 micrograms obtained per sample. Naive CD45RAhigh/CD27high T cell percentages were measured by flow cytometry on a PBMC aliquot from every donor. Libraries came from 5' RACE. Sequencing was carried out with an Illumina HiSeq 2500. A second roughly 6 to 12 cycle PCR used a sample-barcoded 5' primer and a J-beta primer mix. A template-switch 5' adaptor carrying 12 random nucleotides introduced a unique molecular identifier onto each TCR beta cDNA molecule. Each sample yielded at least 2.5 million CDR3-containing paired-end reads. First-strand cDNA was synthesized from all RNA with the Mint cDNA synthesis kit, primed by a TRBC-specific oligonucleotide. Following uracil-DNA glycosylase treatment, a first 18-cycle PCR with universal primers M1SS and BC2_uni_R was performed on all cDNA. In the source study's methods: Normalization of each sample was performed by random selection of 1 million high-quality reads, each carrying a distinct molecular identifier. Instead of being binned into consensus sequences, reads with shared molecular identifiers were discarded. MiTCR, run with a Q25 quality threshold and the strictest error-elimination algorithm, handled CDR3 identification, clonotype clustering and error correction. A nonparametric unseen species model with Euler transformation was used to estimate a lower bound on total TCR beta diversity. TCRdb trimmed the raw reads at Q25, called clones with MiXCR and kept productive beta chains. Each record represents a unique CDR3 protein, reported with the most common genes and DNA among its rows. None of the V and J calls come from the authors' own analysis; TCRdb made them. In this sample the table shows approximately 1,000,000 distinct CDR3 sequences, 45% of which occur a single time. The ten largest clonotypes hold under 20% of the sample.

The sample was blood. This chain joins TRBV27 to TRBJ1-3; matching of 5 bases hints at TRBD1 as the D gene. This clonotype was sampled from a woman aged 55-69 years in good health. CDR3 protein: CASSFSGPYSGNTIYF. The nucleotides are TGTGCCAGCAGTTTCTCGGGGCCCTACTCTGGAAACACCATATATTTT.